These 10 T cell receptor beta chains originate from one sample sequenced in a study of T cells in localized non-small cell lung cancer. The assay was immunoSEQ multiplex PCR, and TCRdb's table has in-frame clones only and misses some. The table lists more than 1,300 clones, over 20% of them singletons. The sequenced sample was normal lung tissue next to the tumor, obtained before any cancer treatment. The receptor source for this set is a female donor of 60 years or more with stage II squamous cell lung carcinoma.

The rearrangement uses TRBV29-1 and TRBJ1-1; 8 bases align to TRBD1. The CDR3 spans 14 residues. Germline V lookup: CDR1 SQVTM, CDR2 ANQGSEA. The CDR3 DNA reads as TGCACTGCAAGTAGGACAGGGCCGGGCACTGAAGCTTTCTTT. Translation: CTASRTGPGTEAFF.

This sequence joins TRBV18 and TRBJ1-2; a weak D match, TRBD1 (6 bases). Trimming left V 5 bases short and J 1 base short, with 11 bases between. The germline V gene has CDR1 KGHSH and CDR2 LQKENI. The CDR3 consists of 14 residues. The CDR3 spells CASSRGANNYGYTF. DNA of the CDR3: TGTGCCAGCTCAAGGGGGGCGAATAACTATGGCTACACCTTC.

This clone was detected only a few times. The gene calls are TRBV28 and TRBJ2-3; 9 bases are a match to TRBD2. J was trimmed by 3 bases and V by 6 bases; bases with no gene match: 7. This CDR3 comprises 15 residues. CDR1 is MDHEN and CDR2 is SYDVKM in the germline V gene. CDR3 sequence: CASSSPAGGTDTQYF. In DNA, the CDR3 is TGTGCCAGCAGCTCCCCGGCGGGAGGGACAGATACGCAGTATTTT.

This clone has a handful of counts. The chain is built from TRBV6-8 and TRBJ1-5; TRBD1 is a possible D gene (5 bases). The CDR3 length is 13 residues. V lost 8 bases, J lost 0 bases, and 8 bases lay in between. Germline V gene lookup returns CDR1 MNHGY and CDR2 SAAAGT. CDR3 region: CASLGHSNQPQHF. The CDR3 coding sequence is TGTGCCAGCCTGGGGCATAGCAATCAGCCCCAGCATTTT.

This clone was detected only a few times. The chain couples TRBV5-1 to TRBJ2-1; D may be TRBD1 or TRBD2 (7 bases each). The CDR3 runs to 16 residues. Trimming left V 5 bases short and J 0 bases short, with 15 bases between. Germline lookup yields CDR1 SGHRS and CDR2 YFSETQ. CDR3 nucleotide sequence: TGCGCCAGCAGGAGAAGCGGGACAGCCTCCTACAATGAGCAGTTCTTC. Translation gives CASRRSGTASYNEQFF.

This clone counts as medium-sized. CDR3 loop: CASSLVGTNQPQHF. DNA for the CDR3: TGTGCCAGCAGCTTGGTGGGTACGAATCAGCCCCAGCATTTT. The chain joins TRBV11-3 to TRBJ1-5; D is ambiguous. Trimming pared 3 bases from V and 4 bases from J, leaving 10 bases between. This CDR3 comprises 14 residues. Germline-derived CDR1 and CDR2 are SGHNT and YENEEA.

This CDR3 is CASSPTDGGTKGSPLHF. CDR3 DNA sequence: TGTGCCAGCAGCCCAACAGACGGGGGAACAAAGGGTTCACCCCTCCACTTT. The rearrangement joins TRBV11-3 to TRBJ1-6; tentative D call: TRBD1 (5 bases). Germline V lookup: CDR1 SGHNT, CDR2 YENEEA. V gave up 5 bases and J gave up 9 bases, with 23 bases separating them. The CDR3 totals 17 residues.

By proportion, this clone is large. As DNA, the CDR3 is TGTGCCAGCTCACGGACAGGGTCAAACACTGAAGCTTTCTTT. Residues: CASSRTGSNTEAFF. The genes are TRBV18 and TRBJ1-1; TRBD1 matches at 8 bases. This CDR3 is 14 amino acids long. V gave up 4 bases and J gave up 2 bases; unmatched junction bases: 3. The germline CDR1 and CDR2 sequences are KGHSH and LQKENI.

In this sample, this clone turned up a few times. CDR3 region: CASSVEGKMAGELFF. In DNA, the CDR3 is TGTGCCAGCAGCGTGGAAGGGAAGATGGCCGGGGAGCTGTTTTTT. The chain joins TRBV9 to TRBJ2-2, with no clear D. The CDR3 sequence is 15 residues long. CDR1 is SGDLS, CDR2 YYNGEE, per germline. Trimming cost V 2 bases and J 6 bases, with 14 bases left between them.

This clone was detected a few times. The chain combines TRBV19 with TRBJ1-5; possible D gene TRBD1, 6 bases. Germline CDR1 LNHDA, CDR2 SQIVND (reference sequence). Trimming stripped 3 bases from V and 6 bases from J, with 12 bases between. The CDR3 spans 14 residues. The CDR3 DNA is TGTGCCAGTAGTATCCAGGGGAGGGTTCAGCCCCAGCATTTT. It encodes CASSIQGRVQPQHF. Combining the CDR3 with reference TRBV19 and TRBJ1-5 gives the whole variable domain DGGITQSPKYLFRKEGQNVTLSCEQNLNHDAMYWYRQDPGQGLRLIYYSQIVNDFQKGDIAEGYSVSREKKESFPLTVTSAQKNPTAFYLCASSIQGRVQPQHFGDGTRLSIL.